The 16 T cell receptor beta chains below all came from one sample that was sequenced in a study of CD8 T cells in ankylosing spondylitis. Study outcomes and limitations: Among TCR beta sequences, a motif of eight highly homologous variants appeared characteristic of ankylosing spondylitis blood.

These receptors' antigens are unknown. Each CDR3 protein gets one entry after TCRdb re-called the 5' RACE reads with MiXCR. The repertoire has a few hundred thousand distinct CDR3 sequences, approximately 20% of them found once; the top ten carry roughly 46%. The sequencing input was blood, either unsorted or a sorted T cell fraction (not recorded which). These receptors were obtained from a male donor with ankylosing spondylitis.

This clonotype was seen a few times. DNA of the CDR3: TGTGCCAGCAGCGACGGGAGCTCCTACGAGCAGTACTTC. Protein: CASSDGSSYEQYF. The chain recombines TRBV9 with TRBJ2-7; weak D call: TRBD2 (6 bases). V was trimmed by 3 bases and J by 0 bases, leaving 7 bases between them. Germline V gives CDR1 SGDLS, CDR2 YYNGEE. The CDR3 loop spans 13 amino acids. The complete variable domain, with remaining parts taken from reference TRBV9 and TRBJ2-7, reads DSGVTQTPKHLITATGQRVTLRCSPRSGDLSVYWYQQSLDQGLQFLIQYYNGEERAKGNILERFSAQQFPDLHSELNLSSLELGDSALYFCASSDGSSYEQYFGPGTRLTVT.

In its sample, this clonotype was seen a few times. The V gene is TRBV3-1, the J gene TRBJ1-1, with D maybe TRBD1 (5 bases). The CDR3 runs 15 residues. Germline CDR1 LGHDT, CDR2 YNNKEL (reference sequence). The V and J ends lost 3 bases and 5 bases respectively, with 16 bases between them. In nucleotides, the CDR3 is TGTGCCAGCAGCCATATTCGTGGGGGGGGGACTGAAGCTTTCTTT. The encoded protein is CASSHIRGGGTEAFF.

This clonotype was counted at least ten times. This sequence joins TRBV12-3 or TRBV12-4 and TRBJ1-2; TRBD1 might be the D (5 bases). Deletions cut 7 bases from V and 6 bases from J, with 9 bases between. The CDR3 spans 11 residues. The CDR3 DNA is TGTGCCAGCACTCAGGGTCATGGCTACACCTTC. It encodes CASTQGHGYTF.

The chain couples TRBV20-1 to TRBJ1-2, with D hard to call. Germline-derived CDR1 and CDR2 are DFQATT and SNEGSKA (reference sequence). The CDR3 consists of 12 residues. Trimming pared 4 bases from V and 2 bases from J, leaving 8 bases between. The CDR3 protein is CSAKGTNYGYTF. CDR3 nucleotides: TGCAGTGCTAAGGGCACCAACTATGGCTACACCTTC.

This clonotype was counted a few times. The genes are TRBV3-1 and TRBJ2-7; D gene unclear. The V and J ends lost 4 bases and 7 bases respectively, with 11 bases between them. CDR1 and CDR2 (germline): LGHDT, YNNKEL (reference sequence). The length of the CDR3 is 12 residues. CDR3 bases: TGTGCCAGCAGCCCCAACCTGTGGGAGCAGTACTTC. Translation: CASSPNLWEQYF.

V gene TRBV7-2 combines with J gene TRBJ1-2, with TRBD1 matching 9 bases. The V segment lost 6 bases and the J segment 5 bases; nucleotides outside the gene matches: 13. CDR1 and CDR2 (germline): SGHTA, FQGNSA. The CDR3 spans 16 residues. CDR3 sequence: CASSYNRGRIEYGYTF. The CDR3 bases are TGTGCCAGCAGTTATAACAGGGGGCGGATAGAATATGGCTACACCTTC.

This clonotype appeared a few times. This chain connects TRBV6-4 to TRBJ2-4; D is perhaps TRBD1 (5 bases). V was shortened by 3 bases and J by 9 bases, with 18 bases between the two germline ends. CDR1 and CDR2 from the germline V gene are MRHNA and SNTAGT. The CDR3 extends over 15 amino acids. Here the CDR3 reads CASSELAGPQGIQYF. CDR3 DNA: TGTGCCAGCAGTGAATTAGCCGGGCCTCAGGGCATTCAGTACTTC.

This chain links TRBV12-3 or TRBV12-4 with TRBJ2-7; D remains unclear. This CDR3 spans 14 amino acids. V lost 3 bases and J lost 2, with 11 bases in between. DNA of the CDR3: TGTGCCAGCAGTTTCTCCGCGCAGGCCTACGAGCAGTACTTC. Its protein product is CASSFSAQAYEQYF.

This clonotype was seen a handful of times. The J gene is TRBJ2-1, the V gene TRBV12-3 or TRBV12-4; D is possibly TRBD2 (6 bases). V was cut by 7 bases and J by 5 bases, with 15 bases left in between. The CDR3 is 14 residues long. The CDR3 here is CASTFAGPDNEQFF. The CDR3 region has the DNA TGTGCCAGCACCTTCGCGGGGCCGGACAATGAGCAGTTCTTC.

The V gene is TRBV20-1, the J gene TRBJ2-2, with D unresolved. V gave up 3 bases and J gave up 8 bases, with 16 bases separating them. In germline, CDR1 is DFQATT, CDR2 SNEGSKA (reference sequence). The CDR3 has 14 residues. CDR3 in amino acids: CSASSGNQPGELFF. The CDR3 DNA follows: TGCAGTGCTAGTTCTGGGAACCAGCCAGGGGAGCTGTTTTTT.

V gene TRBV12-3 or TRBV12-4 combines with J gene TRBJ2-7; 8 bases line up with TRBD1. J gave up 3 bases and V 3 bases, and 4 bases lay outside the gene matches. This CDR3 is built from 14 residues. CDR3 residues: CASSFETGDYEQYF. The CDR3 bases are TGTGCCAGCAGTTTTGAGACAGGGGACTACGAGCAGTACTTC.

The table lists this clonotype with a few counts. The gene calls are TRBV3-1 and TRBJ2-7; TRBD2 aligns across 10 bases. With V trimmed by 4 bases and J by 5 bases, 2 bases remained unmatched. The CDR3 consists of 13 residues. Germline V gene lookup returns CDR1 LGHDT and CDR2 YNNKEL (reference sequence). The CDR3 here is CASSLSGRNEQYF. CDR3 in DNA: TGTGCCAGCAGCCTTAGCGGGAGGAACGAGCAGTACTTC.

The J gene is TRBJ2-2, the V gene TRBV5-1; 8 nucleotides align to TRBD2. The CDR3 runs to 18 residues. The V and J ends lost 0 bases and 1 base, in that order; junction bases with no gene match: 8. Looked up from germline, CDR1 is SGHRS and CDR2 is YFSETQ. Here the CDR3 reads CASSLAVAGLLNTGELFF. The CDR3 nucleotides read TGCGCCAGCAGCTTGGCGGTAGCGGGACTCTTGAACACCGGGGAGCTGTTTTTT.

This clonotype was detected a few times. The V call is TRBV15, the J call TRBJ2-3; TRBD1 is a possible D gene (6 bases). Trimming removed 3 bases from V and 2 bases from J, with 18 bases in between. This CDR3 contains 17 residues. Germline-derived CDR1 and CDR2 are LNHNV and YYDKDF (reference sequence). This CDR3 reads CATSRDTLTGVTDTQYF. The DNA for the CDR3 is TGTGCCACCAGCAGGGATACCTTGACAGGAGTCACAGATACGCAGTATTTT.

The chain employs TRBV28 and TRBJ2-3, with a possible D match to TRBD2 (6 bases). Trimming stripped 7 bases from V and 2 bases from J, with 10 bases between. Germline assignment: CDR1 MDHEN and CDR2 SYDVKM. CDR3 size: 13 residues. The CDR3 DNA sequence: TGTGCCAGCACCGGGACTGACACAGATACGCAGTATTTT. This translates into CASTGTDTDTQYF.

There are many counts of this clonotype. The V call is TRBV29-1, the J call TRBJ2-7; the match to TRBD1 covers 9 bases. After removal of 6 bases from V and 4 bases from J, the junction contained 7 bases not matched to a gene. The CDR3 is 13 residues long. Germline lookup yields CDR1 SQVTM and CDR2 ANQGSEA. DNA for the CDR3: TGCAGCGTCTTGACGGGACAGGGTTACGAGCAGTACTTC. Protein: CSVLTGQGYEQYF.